The T cell receptor beta chain under discussion was sequenced for a study of spatial heterogeneity in lung cancer. Via MiXCR, TCRdb re-called the 5' RACE reads, giving one row per CDR3 protein. This sample has some 34,000 distinct CDR3 sequences, with about 7.2% found just once. The time point was: sample taken at primary tumor resection. Germline values: CDR1 MNHEY, CDR2 SMNVEV (reference sequence). V was cut by 6 bases and J by 2 bases, with 14 bases left in between. There are 15 residues in the CDR3. This clonotype has at least ten counts. The receptor comes from a female donor with early-stage non-small cell lung cancer. The chain is built from TRBV27 and TRBJ2-1; D remains ambiguous. The material was PBMCs, obtained at surgery. The CDR3 protein is CASSPSGPAYNEQFF. CDR3 DNA: TGTGCCAGCAGCCCCTCCGGACCTGCCTACAATGAGCAGTTCTTC.